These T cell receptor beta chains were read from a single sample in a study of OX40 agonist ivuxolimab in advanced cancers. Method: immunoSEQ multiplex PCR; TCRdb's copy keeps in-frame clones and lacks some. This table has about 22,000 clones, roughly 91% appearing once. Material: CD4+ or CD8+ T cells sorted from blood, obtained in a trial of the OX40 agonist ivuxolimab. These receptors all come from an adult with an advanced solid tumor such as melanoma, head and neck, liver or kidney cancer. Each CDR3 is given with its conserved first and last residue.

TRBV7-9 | CASSLAISPGGNTIYF
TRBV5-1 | CASSTGETQYF
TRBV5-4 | CASSLAGMETQYF
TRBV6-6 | CASSITGPGGHEQFF
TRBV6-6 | CASSASVSFNEQFF
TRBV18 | CASSPLVDPETQYF
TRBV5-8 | CASRPGHIYNEQFF
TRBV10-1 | CASSELPNTEAFF
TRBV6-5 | CASSYREWGDNEQFF
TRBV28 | CASSSRTYGYTF
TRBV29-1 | CSVRDSQLSYGYTF
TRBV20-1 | CSARRDGYTF
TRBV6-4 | CASSAGTSGGDEQFF
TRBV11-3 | CASSRSGGGKREQYF
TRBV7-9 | CASSLGAGYGYTF
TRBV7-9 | CASSLGGIGSNYEQYF
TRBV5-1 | CASSFSGSSYNEQFF
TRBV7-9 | CASSPDRSSYNEQFF
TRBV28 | CASRRTGGITYEQYF
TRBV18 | CASSPQTYEQYF
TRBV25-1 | CASRKGYEQYF
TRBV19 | CASSITAGVTYEQYF
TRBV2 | CASSTSGAYNEQFF
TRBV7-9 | CASSLASGANTEAFF
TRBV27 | CASSLSVAGANYGYTF
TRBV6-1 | CASRKGTEGVTEAFF
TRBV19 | CASSIVGDRPYGYTF
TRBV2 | CASTIQPGLAGGGNEQFF
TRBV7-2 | CASSRGQGGGTEAFF
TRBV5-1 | CASSLGGGGEQFF
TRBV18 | CASSPQDRAATNEKLFF
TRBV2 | CASTFNRGGGYEQYF
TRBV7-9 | CASSLTAVDTEAFF
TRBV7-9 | CASSGYNYGYTF
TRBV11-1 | CASSSPTSGLENEQFF
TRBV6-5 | CASSYAAGYGQPQHF
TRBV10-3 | CAIREGGTNTEAFF
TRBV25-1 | CASSESYSTYEQYF
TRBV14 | CASSRSYEQYF
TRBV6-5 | CASNAPEGEETQYF
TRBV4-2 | CASSQDWAETQYF
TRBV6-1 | CASSEGVGQGIGELFF
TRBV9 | CASSVGGAASGQYF
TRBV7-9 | CASSLGLQETQYF
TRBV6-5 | CASSYSGGNQETQYF
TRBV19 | CASSIEWQPSSYEQYF
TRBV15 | CATSRDPRVWGSSPLHF
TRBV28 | CASSLGGGRETQYF